This TCR beta chain was recorded in a study of memory CD4+ T cells and cytomegalovirus serostatus. The sort gate was single viable CD3+CD4+CD8-CD45RO+ cells for memory CD4+ T cells. Some clones are missing from TCRdb's copy, which holds only in-frame ones; the method was immunoSEQ multiplex PCR. This table holds roughly 39,000 clones, roughly four fifths found once. CDR1 is KGHSH, CDR2 LQKENI, per germline. The CDR3 spans 17 residues. Trimming left V 0 bases short and J 0 bases short, with 11 bases between. The source of this sequence is an adult in good health and CMV-seronegative. This chain joins TRBV18 and TRBJ1-4; D remains ambiguous. The sequenced material came from memory CD4+ T cells from blood. CDR3 residues: CASSPPNSQATNEKLFF. As DNA, the CDR3 is TGTGCCAGCTCACCACCGAACAGCCAGGCAACTAATGAAAAACTGTTTTTT. Looking up the rest from reference TRBV18 and TRBJ1-4 gives the full variable domain: NAGVMQNPRHLVRRRGQEARLRCSPMKGHSHVYWYRQLPEEGLKFMVYLQKENIIDESGMPKERFSAEFPKEGPSILRIQQVVRGDSAAYFCASSPPNSQATNEKLFFGSGTQLSVL.